The 19 T cell receptor beta chains listed next were all sequenced from one sample in a study of monozygotic twins with cystic fibrosis. Measured with immunoSEQ multiplex PCR; TCRdb has only the in-frame clones, and not every one. The sample lists 30,000 to 35,000 clones, just over 65% occurring once. Sequenced material: blood. Receptor source: a girl aged 10 to 17 with cystic fibrosis.

The chain carries TRBV28 and TRBJ2-7; 7 bases line up with TRBD2. Per the germline V gene, CDR1 is MDHEN and CDR2 is SYDVKM. Trimming took 2 bases from V and 0 from J; bases not matched to a gene: 7. The CDR3 sequence is 16 residues long. The CDR3 spells CASSLPGAGPSYEQYF. The CDR3 region has the DNA TGTGCCAGCAGTTTACCCGGAGCGGGACCCTCCTACGAGCAGTACTTC.

The V call is TRBV4-3, the J call TRBJ2-3; 10 bases map to TRBD2. Germline values: CDR1 LGHNA, CDR2 YSLEER. V gave up 3 bases and J gave up 1 base; unmatched junction bases: 7. The CDR3 consists of 17 residues. CDR3 sequence (DNA): TGCGCCAGCAGCCATGGAGCGGGAGGGCCCGGCACAGATACGCAGTATTTT. This gives the protein CASSHGAGGPGTDTQYF.

This clone was counted between two and nine times. V and J are TRBV10-3 and TRBJ1-1; the match to TRBD1 covers 8 bases. The CDR3 totals 17 residues. V dropped 0 bases and J dropped 1; count of bases not matched to a gene: 7. Germline CDR1 and CDR2: ENHRY and SYGVKD. The CDR3 coding sequence is TGTGCCATCAGTGAGTCACGTGTTGGGACAGGGAACACTGAAGCTTTCTTT. Translating it yields CAISESRVGTGNTEAFF.

The CDR3: CAWNNRTIYNEQFF. CDR3 nucleotide sequence: TGTGCCTGGAACAACAGGACGATCTACAATGAGCAGTTCTTC. The V and J genes are TRBV30 and TRBJ2-1; a possible D gene is TRBD1 (5 bases). From germline, CDR1 is GTSNPN and CDR2 SVGIG (reference sequence). Trimming took off 4 bases at V and 3 bases at J, with 13 bases between the two ends. The CDR3 spans 14 residues.

This clone was detected only a few times. V gene TRBV4-2 combines with J gene TRBJ2-1; 7 bases line up with TRBD2. The CDR3 runs to 15 residues. Germline values: CDR1 LGHNA, CDR2 YNFKEQ. V lost 2 bases, J lost 4 bases, and 5 bases stayed unmatched. This CDR3 is CASSQTGTMYNEQFF. In DNA form, the CDR3 reads TGTGCCAGCAGCCAAACCGGGACTATGTACAATGAGCAGTTCTTC.

The chain is built from TRBV2 and TRBJ2-4, with TRBD2 as a possible D gene (5 bases). V gave up 1 base and J gave up 0 bases, with 10 bases separating them. The CDR3 is 16 residues long. Germline V gene sequence: CDR1 SNHLY, CDR2 FYNNEI. CDR3 in DNA: TGTGCCAGCAGTGAAGGGAGCGGCCGAGCCAAAAACATTCAGTACTTC. This sequence encodes CASSEGSGRAKNIQYF. The whole variable domain, remainder taken from reference TRBV2 and TRBJ2-4, is EPEVTQTPSHQVTQMGQEVILRCVPISNHLYFYWYRQILGQKVEFLVSFYNNEISEKSEIFDDQFSVERPDGSNFTLKIRSTKLEDSAMYFCASSEGSGRAKNIQYFGAGTRLSVL.

The genes are TRBV25-1 and TRBJ2-7, with D perhaps TRBD2 (6 bases). This CDR3 is built from 11 residues. V was shortened by 6 bases and J by 5 bases, with 8 bases between the two germline ends. Germline-derived CDR1 and CDR2 are MGHDK and SYGVNS. CDR3 protein: CASRRGNEQYV. In DNA, the CDR3 is TGTGCCAGCAGACGGGGGAACGAGCAGTACGTC.

The CDR3 here is CASRRGLFGFIQGGELFF. CDR3 nucleotides: TGTGCCAGCAGGAGGGGACTTTTTGGGTTCATTCAGGGCGGGGAGCTGTTTTTT. The genes are TRBV2 and TRBJ2-2; maybe TRBD2 (6 bases). There are 18 residues in the CDR3. Trimming removed 6 bases at V and 7 bases at J, with 27 bases between. Germline V gene lookup returns CDR1 SNHLY and CDR2 FYNNEI.

The J gene is TRBJ1-4, the V gene TRBV5-4, with a weak D call TRBD1 (6 bases). Looked up from germline, CDR1 is SGHNT and CDR2 is YYREEE (reference sequence). V was cut by 1 base and J by 3 bases, with 7 bases left in between. The CDR3 contains 14 residues. CDR3 bases: TGTGCCAGCAGCTTGAAGGGGGCTAATGAAAAACTGTTTTTT. It specifies CASSLKGANEKLFF.

This clone was seen a few times. The genes are TRBV11-3 and TRBJ2-1; 7 nucleotides agree with TRBD2. The CDR3 is 16 residues long. Germline lookup yields CDR1 SGHNT and CDR2 YENEEA. Trimming cost V 3 bases and J 0 bases; bases outside gene matches: 5. In nucleotides, the CDR3 is TGTGCCAGCAGCTTGAGGGGCGGGAGCTCCTACAATGAGCAGTTCTTC. The encoded protein is CASSLRGGSSYNEQFF.

The CDR3 DNA reads as TGTGCCAGCAGCTTAGAGCCTAGCGGGAGTTTATCCGAGCAGTACGTC. Translating it yields CASSLEPSGSLSEQYV. This sequence joins TRBV7-2 and TRBJ2-7, with 10 bases identical to TRBD2. The CDR3 loop spans 16 amino acids. Germline values: CDR1 SGHTA, CDR2 FQGNSA. Trimming at V came to 1 base and at J to 6 bases, leaving 9 bases not matched to a gene.

This sequence joins TRBV19 and TRBJ2-2; D gene uncertain. V was trimmed by 3 bases and J by 7 bases, leaving 6 bases between them. The CDR3 consists of 12 residues. In germline, CDR1 is LNHDA, CDR2 SQIVND (reference sequence). Here the CDR3 reads CASSMVGGELFF. Here the CDR3 DNA reads TGTGCCAGTAGTATGGTCGGCGGGGAGCTGTTTTTT.

The chain joins TRBV7-8 to TRBJ2-3; the D gene is possibly TRBD2 (6 bases). This CDR3 is built from 18 residues. The germline V and J ends were trimmed by 2 bases and 3 bases, with 21 bases remaining between them. Germline CDR1 is SGHVS and CDR2 is FQNEAQ. The chain's CDR3 is CASSLLPRGLLGTDTQYF. In nucleotides, the CDR3 is TGTGCCAGCAGCTTACTACCCCGTGGACTATTGGGGACAGATACGCAGTATTTT. Based on the CDR3 plus reference TRBV7-8 and TRBJ2-3, the full variable domain is GAGVSQSPRYKVAKRGQDVALRCDPISGHVSLFWYQQALGQGPEFLTYFQNEAQLDKSGLPSDRFFAERPEGSVSTLKIQRTQQEDSAVYLCASSLLPRGLLGTDTQYFGPGTRLTVL.

The chain is built from TRBV19 and TRBJ1-5, with TRBD1 identical over 10 bases. The germline V gene has CDR1 LNHDA and CDR2 SQIVND (reference sequence). The CDR3 is 13 residues long. With V trimmed by 6 bases and J by 11 bases, 7 bases remained unmatched. CDR3 DNA sequence: TGTGCCAGTAGGGACAGGGGGGTTCTGACCCAGCATTTT. Residues: CASRDRGVLTQHF. Full variable domain (outside the CDR3, taken from reference TRBV19 and TRBJ1-5): DGGITQSPKYLFRKEGQNVTLSCEQNLNHDAMYWYRQDPGQGLRLIYYSQIVNDFQKGDIAEGYSVSREKKESFPLTVTSAQKNPTAFYLCASRDRGVLTQHFGDGTRLSIL.

The chain couples TRBV7-9 to TRBJ1-4; weak D call: TRBD1 (5 bases). This CDR3 comprises 13 residues. Trimming shortened V by 8 bases and J by 4 bases, and 11 bases separated the two germline ends. Germline V lookup: CDR1 SEHNR, CDR2 FQNEAQ (reference sequence). The CDR3 region has the DNA TGTGCCAGCCAACGTGGGGGTAATGAAAAACTGTTTTTT. Encoded protein: CASQRGGNEKLFF.

This clone was observed once. The chain carries TRBV30 and TRBJ1-2; a possible D gene is TRBD1 (6 bases). CDR3 length: 12 amino acids. Germline V gene lookup returns CDR1 GTSNPN and CDR2 SVGIG (reference sequence). V was trimmed by 7 bases and J by 3 bases, leaving 12 bases between them. CDR3 amino acids: CAFSRGYYGYTF. The CDR3 nucleotides read TGTGCCTTCTCTAGGGGGTACTATGGCTACACCTTC. The full variable domain, in which reference TRBV30 and TRBJ1-2 provide the parts outside the CDR3, is SQTIHQWPATLVQPVGSPLSLECTVEGTSNPNLYWYRQAAGRGLQLLFYSVGIGQISSEVPQNLSASRPQDRQFILSSKKLLLSDSGFYLCAFSRGYYGYTFGSGTRLTVV.

This CDR3 reads CASSLDVWSSGNTIYF. For the CDR3, the DNA is TGTGCCAGCAGCTTAGATGTGTGGAGCTCTGGAAACACCATATATTTT. J is TRBJ1-3 and V is TRBV11-2, with no clear D. Germline V gives CDR1 SGHAT, CDR2 FQNNGV. The ends were cut back, 0 bases at V and 0 bases at J, with 9 bases in the middle. This CDR3 comprises 16 residues.

CDR3 loop: CASSVSLNTEAFF. CDR3 sequence (DNA): TGCGCCAGCAGTGTCAGCCTGAACACTGAAGCTTTCTTT. The chain uses TRBV10-1 and TRBJ1-1; D is undetermined. This CDR3 region has 13 residues. V was cut by 4 bases and J by 0 bases, with 6 bases left in between. CDR1 is WNHNN and CDR2 is SYGVQD in the germline V gene (reference sequence).

This clone was seen once. The chain has TRBV5-4 and TRBJ1-1; TRBD1 is a possible D gene (6 bases). The CDR3 is made up of 15 amino acids. Germline V gene lookup returns CDR1 SGHNT and CDR2 YYREEE (reference sequence). V was clipped by 0 bases and J by 3 bases, with 12 bases between them. CDR3 coding DNA: TGTGCCAGCAGCTTGGCCGGGGGCAGCTACACTGAAGCTTTCTTT. It is translated as CASSLAGGSYTEAFF.